This T cell receptor (beta chain) derives from a study of shared clonotypes between healthy human individuals (dated by TCRdb to between 2020 and 2021). With respect to the entire study: Three men and a couple of women, aged 18 to 49 years, made up the cohort. For each donor, CD4 naive and CD4 memory were each run on three plates, CD8 naive on two plates, and CD8 memory on one plate. To estimate repertoire size and how much clonotype sharing occurs between individuals, the study deeply sequenced the blood TCR repertoires of five healthy adults. Libraries were prepared and TCR repertoires were sequenced by different laboratories using diverse techniques, in order to increase sequencing depth and limit assay-specific biases. Per donor, leukapheresis produced somewhere between about 0.94 and 9 billion PBMCs. What the research found in general, with its limitations: Roughly 5% of naive CD4, 3% to 4% of naive CD8, about 2.5% of memory CD4, and about 0.4% of memory CD8 clonotypes were shared across several donors. Naive subsets generally had larger estimated clonotype richness than memory subsets did. Sampling was restricted to blood, and TCR repertoires in tissue are likely to differ from TCR repertoires in blood. Compared with non-shared clonotypes, the clonotypes found in all four sorted-subset donors had higher generation probabilities. Based on pairwise subsampling, the degree of clonotype sharing among donors was expected to be affected by sequencing depth. Because the study included only a small number of donors, the genetic and exposure-history diversity represented was limited. Incomplete sequencing was indicated by rarefaction of sorted-subset datasets, despite the large sequencing depth.

Using the deep immunoSEQ assay, multiplex PCR amplified TCR CDR3 regions from genomic DNA. Extracted genomic DNA from each cell subset was spread evenly across all wells of several immunoSEQ 96-well plates, with each plate serving as a replicate. For sorted subsets, each replicate PCR was loaded with around 200 ng genomic DNA, equivalent to about 30,000 T cell genomes. Purified libraries were measured with a Qubit 3.0 fluorometer, size-checked on a Bioanalyzer 2100, and measured again with the KAPA Library Quantification kit. Every immunoSEQ 96-well plate was sequenced on a separate single-read 150-cycle Illumina NextSeq 550 flow cell. The paper's processing steps were these. Because the immunoSEQ output held only junctional sequences and lacked quality scores, the filtering could not match the filtering applied to full-length reads. To assign V/J genes and CDR3, sequences were annotated using PyIR, a Python wrapper for IgBLAST v1.9, with IMGT germline references. Any read was removed if the V/J assignment was weak (E-value above 1e-6), the CDR3 was missing, or the read contained stop codons, out-of-frame junctions, or ambiguous translated residues. V3J clonotypes were defined as sequences sharing the same inferred V gene, J gene, and CDR3 amino acid sequence. The percentage overlap between two repertoires was calculated by dividing the number of shared unique clonotypes by the size of the smaller repertoire. Three approaches were used to assess repertoire richness: RTK rarefaction, the Chao1 estimator, and Recon v2.1 estimates of unobserved clonotypes. For all TCRbeta clonotypes obtained by the gDNA method from a few donors, generation probabilities were computed with OLGA. TCRdb provides this immuneACCESS table in a form limited to in-frame rearrangements. Some clones are lacking; in checked studies, under half of them reflect an unresolved V gene, and why the rest are absent is not known. V and J calls and clone size are those listed in that table; D and trimming were worked out from the DNA. The sample table records around 700,000 clones; under 80% of these occur just once. The ten largest clones take up roughly 1.7% of the sample.

A note on this clone: The antigen it recognizes is unknown. One base away there is no much larger clone; base qualities are not given.

Healthy HIV-negative adults with no recently reported acute infections or vaccinations were included as donors. All donors were Caucasian adults living in Nashville, Tennessee, USA. Magnetic negative selection was used to enrich CD4+ T cells, after which naive cells were positively selected on CD45RA and the negative fraction became the memory subset. After blood collection by leukapheresis, PBMCs were isolated using Ficoll-Histopaque density gradient centrifugation and then cryopreserved in the vapor phase of liquid nitrogen. Analytical flow cytometry was used to check the purity and quantity of every magnetically sorted T cell population. Genomic DNA was isolated from each sorted fraction and quantified by UV absorbance on a Nanodrop 2000c. The CDR3 runs 14 residues from the cysteine to the phenylalanine. CDR3 DNA only is kept here, 42 bases in frame from base 1. V is shortened by 2 bases, J by 4 bases, and the region joining them spans 11 bases. From the germline V gene, CDR1 is SGHAT and CDR2 is FQNNGV.

This TCR came from a woman in her 30s in good health. The sample consisted of memory CD4+ T cells sorted from blood. According to the study, the label for this sample's cell subset or site signals: CD45RA-negative fraction. The rearranged segments are TRBV11-2 and TRBJ1-1; too little of a D gene remains to name it. CDR3 loop: CASSLSGRGTEAFF. The DNA reads as follows: TGTGCCAGCAGCTTATCGGGCCGGGGCACTGAAGCTTTCTTT.